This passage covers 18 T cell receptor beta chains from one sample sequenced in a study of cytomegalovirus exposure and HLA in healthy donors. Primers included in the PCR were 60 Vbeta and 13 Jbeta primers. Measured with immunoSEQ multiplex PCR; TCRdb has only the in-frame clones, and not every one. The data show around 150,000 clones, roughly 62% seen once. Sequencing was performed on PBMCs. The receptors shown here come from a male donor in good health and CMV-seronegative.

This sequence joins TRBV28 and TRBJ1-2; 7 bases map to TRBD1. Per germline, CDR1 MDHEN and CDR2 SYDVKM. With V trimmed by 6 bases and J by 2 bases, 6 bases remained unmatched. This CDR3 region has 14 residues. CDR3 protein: CASSRDSVNYGYTF. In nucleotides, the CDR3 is TGTGCCAGCAGCCGGGACAGCGTCAACTATGGCTACACCTTC.

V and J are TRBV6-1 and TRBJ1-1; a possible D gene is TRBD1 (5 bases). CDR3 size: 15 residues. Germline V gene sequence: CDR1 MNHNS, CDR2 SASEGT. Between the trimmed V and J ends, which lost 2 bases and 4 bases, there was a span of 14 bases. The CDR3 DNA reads TGTGCCAGCAGTGAATGGGGGGATCCGGGCACTGAAGCTTTCTTT. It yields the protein CASSEWGDPGTEAFF.

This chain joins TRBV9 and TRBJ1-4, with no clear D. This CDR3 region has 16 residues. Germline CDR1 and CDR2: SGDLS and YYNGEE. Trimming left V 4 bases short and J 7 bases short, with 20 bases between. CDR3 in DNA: TGTGCCAGCAGCCTCCTGGGAGACCAAGAATCTGAAAAACTGTTTTTT. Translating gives CASSLLGDQESEKLFF.

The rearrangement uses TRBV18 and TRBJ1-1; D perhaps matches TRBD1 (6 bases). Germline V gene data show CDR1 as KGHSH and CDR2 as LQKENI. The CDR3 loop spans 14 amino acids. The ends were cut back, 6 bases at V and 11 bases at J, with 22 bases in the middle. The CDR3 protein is CASSPTGEDTGAFF. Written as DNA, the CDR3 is TGTGCCAGCTCGCCGACAGGCGAAGATACGGGGGCTTTCTTT.

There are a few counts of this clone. CDR3 region: CASSQESAGETQYF. CDR3 DNA: TGTGCCAGCAGCCAAGAAAGCGCCGGAGAGACCCAGTACTTC. This chain links TRBV14 with TRBJ2-5; D call uncertain. Germline V gene lookup returns CDR1 SGHDN and CDR2 FVKESK. Trimming took 0 bases from V and 4 from J, leaving 9 bases between them. The CDR3 has 14 residues.

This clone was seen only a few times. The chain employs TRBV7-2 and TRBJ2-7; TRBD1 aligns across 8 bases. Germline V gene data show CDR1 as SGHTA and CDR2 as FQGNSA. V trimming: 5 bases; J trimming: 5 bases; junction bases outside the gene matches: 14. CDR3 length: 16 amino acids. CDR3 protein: CASSTAPRDRYHEQYF. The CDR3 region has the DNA TGTGCCAGCAGCACCGCCCCCCGGGACAGGTACCACGAGCAGTACTTC.

CDR3 DNA sequence: TGTGCCAGCGGTCCTCTCGCCTTGGGACAGGTAAAGGATACGCAGTATTTT. It yields the protein CASGPLALGQVKDTQYF. V is TRBV2 and J is TRBJ2-3; the match to TRBD1 covers 8 bases. After removal of 8 bases from V and 6 bases from J, the junction contained 19 bases not matched to a gene. Germline assignment: CDR1 SNHLY and CDR2 FYNNEI. The CDR3 extends over 17 amino acids.

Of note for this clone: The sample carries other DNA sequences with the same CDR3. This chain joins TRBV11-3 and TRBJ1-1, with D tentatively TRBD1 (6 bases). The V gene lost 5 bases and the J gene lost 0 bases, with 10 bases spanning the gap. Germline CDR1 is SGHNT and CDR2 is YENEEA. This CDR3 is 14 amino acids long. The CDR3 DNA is TGTGCCAGCAGCCCTTGGACAGTGAACACTGAAGCTTTCTTT. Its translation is CASSPWTVNTEAFF.

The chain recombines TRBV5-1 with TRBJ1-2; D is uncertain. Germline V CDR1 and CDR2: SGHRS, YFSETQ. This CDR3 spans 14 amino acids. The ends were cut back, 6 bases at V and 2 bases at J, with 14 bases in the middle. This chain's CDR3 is CASIRTPGNYGYTF. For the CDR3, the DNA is TGCGCCAGCATCCGGACCCCGGGGAACTATGGCTACACCTTC.

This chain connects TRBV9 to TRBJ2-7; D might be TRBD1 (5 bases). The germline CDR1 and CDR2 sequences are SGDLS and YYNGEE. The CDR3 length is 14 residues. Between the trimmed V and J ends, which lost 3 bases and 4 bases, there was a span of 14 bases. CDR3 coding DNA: TGTGCCAGCAGCGCGGGCCCCAGGGTTTACGAGCAGTACTTC. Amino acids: CASSAGPRVYEQYF.

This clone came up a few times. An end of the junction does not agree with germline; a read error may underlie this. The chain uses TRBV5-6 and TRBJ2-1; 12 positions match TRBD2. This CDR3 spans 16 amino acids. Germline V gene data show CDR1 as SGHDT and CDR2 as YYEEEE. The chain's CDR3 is CARSPPGLAGYNEQFF. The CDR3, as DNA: TGTGCCCGCAGCCCTCCGGGACTAGCGGGCTACAATGAGCAGTTCTTC.

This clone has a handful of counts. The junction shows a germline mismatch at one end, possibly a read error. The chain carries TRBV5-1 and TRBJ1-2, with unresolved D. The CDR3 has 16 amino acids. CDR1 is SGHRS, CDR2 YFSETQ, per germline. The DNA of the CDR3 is TGCGCCAGCAGCTTGGGAGGGTTTGGTGGTAACTATGGCTACCCCTTC. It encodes CASSLGGFGGNYGYPF.

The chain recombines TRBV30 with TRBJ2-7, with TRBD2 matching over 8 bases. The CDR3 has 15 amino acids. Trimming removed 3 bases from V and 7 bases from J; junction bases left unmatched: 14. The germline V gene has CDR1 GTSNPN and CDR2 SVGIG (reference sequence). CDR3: CAWRGAGAGVGEQYF. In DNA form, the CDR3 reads TGTGCCTGGAGGGGGGCGGGAGCGGGGGTAGGGGAGCAGTACTTC.

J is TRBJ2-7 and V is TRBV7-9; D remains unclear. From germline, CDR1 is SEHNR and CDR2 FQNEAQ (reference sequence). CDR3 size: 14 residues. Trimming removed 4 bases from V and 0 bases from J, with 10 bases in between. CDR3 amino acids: CASSSTLASYEQYF. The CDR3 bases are TGTGCCAGCAGCTCGACGTTAGCCTCCTACGAGCAGTACTTC.

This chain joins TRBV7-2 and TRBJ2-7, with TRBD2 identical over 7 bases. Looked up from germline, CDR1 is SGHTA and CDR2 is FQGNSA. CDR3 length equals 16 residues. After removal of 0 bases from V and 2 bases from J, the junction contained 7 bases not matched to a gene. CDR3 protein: CASSLAPAGPAYEQYF. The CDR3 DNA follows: TGTGCCAGCAGCTTAGCGCCAGCGGGGCCTGCCTACGAGCAGTACTTC.

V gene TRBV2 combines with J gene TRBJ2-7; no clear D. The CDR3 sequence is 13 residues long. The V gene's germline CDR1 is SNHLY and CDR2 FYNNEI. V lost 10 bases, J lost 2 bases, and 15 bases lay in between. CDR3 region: CANTPSETYEQYF. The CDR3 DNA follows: TGTGCCAACACACCGAGCGAGACCTACGAGCAGTACTTC.

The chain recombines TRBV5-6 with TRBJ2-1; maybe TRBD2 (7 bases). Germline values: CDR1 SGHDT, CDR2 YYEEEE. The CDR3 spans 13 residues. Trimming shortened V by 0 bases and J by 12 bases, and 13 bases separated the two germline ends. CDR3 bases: TGTGCCAGCAGCTTGGCGGGGGGCCGGCGGCAGTTCTTC. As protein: CASSLAGGRRQFF.

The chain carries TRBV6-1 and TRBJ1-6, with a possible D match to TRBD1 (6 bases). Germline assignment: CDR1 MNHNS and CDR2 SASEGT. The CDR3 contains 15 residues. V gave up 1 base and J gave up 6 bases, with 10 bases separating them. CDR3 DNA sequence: TGTGCCAGCAGTGAAGGTTTGGACAGTAATTCACCCCTCCACTTT. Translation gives CASSEGLDSNSPLHF.